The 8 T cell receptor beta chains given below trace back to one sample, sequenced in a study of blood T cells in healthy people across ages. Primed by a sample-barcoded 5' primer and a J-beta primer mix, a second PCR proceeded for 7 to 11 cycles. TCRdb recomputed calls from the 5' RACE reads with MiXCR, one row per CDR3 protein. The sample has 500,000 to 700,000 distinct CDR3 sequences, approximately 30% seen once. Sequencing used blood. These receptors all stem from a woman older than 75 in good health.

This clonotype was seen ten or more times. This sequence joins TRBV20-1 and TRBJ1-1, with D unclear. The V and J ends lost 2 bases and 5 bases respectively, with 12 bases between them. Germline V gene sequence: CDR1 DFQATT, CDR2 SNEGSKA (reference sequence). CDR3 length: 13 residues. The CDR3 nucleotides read TGCAGTGCTAGAACCGAGTGGGGAACTGAAGCTTTCTTT. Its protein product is CSARTEWGTEAFF.

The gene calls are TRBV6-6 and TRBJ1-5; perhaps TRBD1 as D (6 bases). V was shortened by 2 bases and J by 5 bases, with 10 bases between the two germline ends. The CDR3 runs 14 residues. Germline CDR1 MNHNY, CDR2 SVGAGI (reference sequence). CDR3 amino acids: CASSYPGVHQPQHF. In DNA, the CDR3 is TGTGCCAGCAGTTACCCAGGGGTGCATCAGCCCCAGCATTTT.

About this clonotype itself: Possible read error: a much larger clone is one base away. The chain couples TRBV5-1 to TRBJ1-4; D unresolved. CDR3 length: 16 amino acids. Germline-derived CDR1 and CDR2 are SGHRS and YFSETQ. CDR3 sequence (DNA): TGCGCCAGCAGATCGGAGAGCGAGGTCACTAATGAAAAACGGTTTTTT. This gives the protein CASRSESEVTNEKRFF.

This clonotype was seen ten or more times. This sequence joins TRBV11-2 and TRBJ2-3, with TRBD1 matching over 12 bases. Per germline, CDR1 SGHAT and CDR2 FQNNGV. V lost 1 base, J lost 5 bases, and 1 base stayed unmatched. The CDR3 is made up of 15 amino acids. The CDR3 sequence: CASSLGDRGQDTQYF. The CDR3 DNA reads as TGTGCCAGCAGCTTAGGGGACAGGGGGCAAGATACGCAGTATTTT.

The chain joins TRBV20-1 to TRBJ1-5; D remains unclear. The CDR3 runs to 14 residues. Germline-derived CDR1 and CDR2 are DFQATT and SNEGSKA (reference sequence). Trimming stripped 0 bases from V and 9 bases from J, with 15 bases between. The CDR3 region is CSARDFRGGAPQHF. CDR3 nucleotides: TGCAGTGCTAGAGATTTCCGGGGTGGCGCGCCCCAGCATTTT.

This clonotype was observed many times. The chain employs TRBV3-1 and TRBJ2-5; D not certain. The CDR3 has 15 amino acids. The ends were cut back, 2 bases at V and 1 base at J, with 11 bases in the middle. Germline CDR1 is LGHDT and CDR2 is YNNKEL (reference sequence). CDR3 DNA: TGTGCCAGCAGCCAATTTGGGATCCTCCAAGAGACCCAGTACTTC. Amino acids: CASSQFGILQETQYF.

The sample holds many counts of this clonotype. The CDR3 is CASSVGGTNYGYTF. For the CDR3, the DNA is TGTGCCAGCAGCGTAGGCGGGACAAACTATGGCTACACCTTC. The chain couples TRBV9 to TRBJ1-2; a possible D gene is TRBD1 (6 bases). The CDR3 covers 14 residues. V was cut by 0 bases and J by 2 bases, with 8 bases left in between. The germline CDR1 and CDR2 sequences are SGDLS and YYNGEE.

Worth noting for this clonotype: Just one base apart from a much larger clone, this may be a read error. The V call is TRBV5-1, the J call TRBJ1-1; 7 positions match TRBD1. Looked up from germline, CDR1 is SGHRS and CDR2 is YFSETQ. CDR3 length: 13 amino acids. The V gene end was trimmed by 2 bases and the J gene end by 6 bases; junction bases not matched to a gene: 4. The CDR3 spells CASSFTGVPEAFF. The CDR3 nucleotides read TGCGCCAGCAGCTTCACAGGGGTTCCTGAAGCTTTCTTT.